The 9 T cell receptor beta chains below all came from one sample that was sequenced in a study of T cells expressing NK-cell markers. TCRdb reprocessed the 5' RACE reads; each CDR3 protein has one entry and no DNA is given. The repertoire table contains about 460,000 distinct CDR3 sequences. The specimen sequenced was blood T cells: a sorted CD56 or NKG2C T cell subset, CD4+ or CD8+ T cells, or bulk PBMC T cells (not recorded which). These receptors were obtained from a woman in her forties or fifties in good health.

The gene calls are TRBV5-1 and TRBJ2-1; TCRdb's assignment of TRBD2 cannot be checked, as there is no DNA. Germline CDR1 and CDR2: SGHRS and YFSETQ. CDR3 length: 19 amino acids. CDR3 in amino acids: CASSTGLAVRQSSYNEQFF.

The V gene is TRBV27, the J gene TRBJ1-1; TCRdb names TRBD1, which stays unverified in the absence of DNA. Germline CDR1 reads MNHEY; CDR2 reads SMNVEV (reference sequence). This CDR3 is 13 amino acids long. The CDR3 here is CASRRQGMSEAFF.

J is TRBJ1-1 and V is TRBV20-1; the TCRdb call, TRBD1, lacks DNA for checking. Germline-derived CDR1 and CDR2 are DFQATT and SNEGSKA (reference sequence). This CDR3 has 16 amino acids. CDR3 protein: CSARAWDRAEGTEAFF.

The CDR3 sequence: CAISLTSGTGIYEQYF. The J gene is TRBJ2-7, the V gene TRBV10-3; TCRdb names TRBD1, which stays unverified in the absence of DNA. CDR1 and CDR2 (germline): ENHRY, SYGVKD. This CDR3 contains 16 residues.

The rearrangement uses TRBV7-2 and TRBJ1-1; there is no DNA to check the TCRdb D call of TRBD1. This CDR3 has 14 amino acids. Germline CDR1 is SGHTA and CDR2 is FQGNSA. The CDR3 spells CASSADPLGTEAFF.

The chain carries TRBV20-1 and TRBJ1-4; the D call of TRBD1 rests on TCRdb alone, since no DNA is present to check it. Germline V gene data show CDR1 as DFQATT and CDR2 as SNEGSKA (reference sequence). CDR3 length: 15 amino acids. CDR3 sequence reads: CSARPRTGFDEKLFF.

The chain carries TRBV7-9 and TRBJ1-2; TCRdb indicates TRBD1, and absent DNA this call remains unverified. CDR3 size: 15 residues. Germline CDR1 SEHNR, CDR2 FQNEAQ (reference sequence). Here the CDR3 reads CASSPYRGENYGYTF.

The chain carries TRBV2 and TRBJ2-7. Germline V gene sequence: CDR1 SNHLY, CDR2 FYNNEI. The CDR3 has 12 amino acids. The CDR3 is CASDRGTYEQYF. Full variable domain (remainder filled in from reference TRBV2 and TRBJ2-7): EPEVTQTPSHQVTQMGQEVILRCVPISNHLYFYWYRQILGQKVEFLVSFYNNEISEKSEIFDDQFSVERPDGSNFTLKIRSTKLEDSAMYFCASDRGTYEQYFGPGTRLTVT.

The rearrangement links TRBV5-1 to TRBJ2-1; TCRdb outputs TRBD1, but without DNA this stays unchecked. This CDR3 has 14 amino acids. In germline, CDR1 is SGHRS, CDR2 YFSETQ. The CDR3 sequence: CASSPGQGASEQFF.